The rows below give T cell receptor beta chains drawn from one sample of a study of monozygotic twins with inflammatory bowel disease. Following a re-call of the 5' RACE reads, TCRdb has one entry per CDR3 protein and lacks DNA. Its listing shows hundreds of thousands of distinct CDR3 sequences. The specimen sequenced was blood. These receptors originate from a human donor with ulcerative colitis or Crohn's disease, or a healthy co-twin of an affected twin (not recorded which). Both conserved end residues are part of each CDR3. Fields, in order: CDR3 protein, clone size, J gene, V gene. A row's size may be missing; if present it is once, few, many or a size class.

CASSYDRGTQYF,.,TRBJ2-3,TRBV6-5
CASSLRTGKYNEQFF,.,TRBJ2-1,TRBV7-9
CASSPQGTLNTEAFF,.,TRBJ1-1,TRBV6-1
CARSLEFPGELFF,.,TRBJ2-2,TRBV5-3
CASGLDPVGTQYF,.,TRBJ2-3,TRBV12-5
CASSSRSNQPQHF,.,TRBJ1-5,TRBV6-2/TRBV6-3
CASSPTLVSADGEQYF,.,TRBJ2-7,TRBV6-1
CASSYDPGLASYNEQFF,.,TRBJ2-1,TRBV27
CASSLTSGRGGHEQFF,.,TRBJ2-1,TRBV7-9
CASSAPGQGAYGYTF,.,TRBJ1-2,TRBV6-1
CSAETGRNGYTF,.,TRBJ1-2,TRBV29-1
CASSLSRDQPQHF,.,TRBJ1-5,TRBV5-1
CASTLKSGGTGELFF,.,TRBJ2-2,TRBV6-2/TRBV6-3
CASTMPGGQETQYF,.,TRBJ2-5,TRBV19
CASSLGWGQGSNQPQHF,.,TRBJ1-5,TRBV7-2
CASRPPRTIAKNIQYF,.,TRBJ2-4,TRBV28
CASSETSGSLLF,.,TRBJ2-1,TRBV10-1
CATSDFGTGLTGELFF,.,TRBJ2-2,TRBV24-1
CASSISGIAYEQYF,.,TRBJ2-7,TRBV19
CSARSGRAGDEQFF,.,TRBJ2-1,TRBV20-1
CASSSGRVRAQHF,.,TRBJ1-5,TRBV12-3/TRBV12-4
CSVLLGSATYEQYF,.,TRBJ2-7,TRBV29-1
CASSLVRTKETQYF,.,TRBJ2-5,TRBV7-8
CASSASPVYEQYF,.,TRBJ2-7,TRBV11-2
CASSLGGTLSGNTIYF,.,TRBJ1-3,TRBV5-6
CASSGLTGASQPQHF,.,TRBJ1-5,TRBV25-1
CASNSYNSPLHF,.,TRBJ1-6,TRBV25-1
CASKVPGRNEKLFF,.,TRBJ1-4,TRBV19
CASSFTQGISGANVLTF,.,TRBJ2-6,TRBV12-3/TRBV12-4
CASSFVGRGTAGETQYF,.,TRBJ2-5,TRBV5-4
CASSYSGTHWELFF,.,TRBJ2-2,TRBV6-2/TRBV6-3
CASSIRATRYF,.,TRBJ2-3,TRBV19
CASSLAAGRNQPQHF,.,TRBJ1-5,TRBV5-1
CSIQGLGGTSGSKYEQYF,.,TRBJ2-7,TRBV20-1
CASSFLQTQEQYF,.,TRBJ2-7,TRBV27
CASSQDQGSSRGYTF,.,TRBJ1-2,TRBV4-3
CASSINGQGGVTQYF,.,TRBJ2-5,TRBV27
CAWSVGGEQFF,.,TRBJ2-1,TRBV30
CSARGRAPSHTEAFF,.,TRBJ1-1,TRBV20-1
CASSPLPGTPNTEAFF,.,TRBJ1-1,TRBV18
CASSLPQPYEQYF,medium-sized,TRBJ2-7,TRBV7-8
CAIRGTSGGYEQYF,.,TRBJ2-7,TRBV10-3
CASRGQKQETQYF,.,TRBJ2-5,TRBV19
CASSLDSSTGELFF,.,TRBJ2-2,TRBV5-1
CSASAGGAYNEQFF,.,TRBJ2-1,TRBV20-1
CASSFRAGRGALIGGAYNEQFF,.,TRBJ2-1,TRBV19